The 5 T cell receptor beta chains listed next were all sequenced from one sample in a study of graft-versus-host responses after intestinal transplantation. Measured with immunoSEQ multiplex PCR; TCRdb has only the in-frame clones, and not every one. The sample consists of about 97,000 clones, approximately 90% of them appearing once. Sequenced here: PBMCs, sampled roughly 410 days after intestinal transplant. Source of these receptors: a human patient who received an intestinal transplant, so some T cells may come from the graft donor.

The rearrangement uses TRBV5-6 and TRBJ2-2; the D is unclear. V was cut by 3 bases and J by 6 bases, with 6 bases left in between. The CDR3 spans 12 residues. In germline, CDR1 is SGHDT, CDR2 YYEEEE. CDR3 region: CASSSFPGELFF. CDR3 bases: TGTGCCAGCAGCTCCTTTCCCGGGGAGCTGTTTTTT.

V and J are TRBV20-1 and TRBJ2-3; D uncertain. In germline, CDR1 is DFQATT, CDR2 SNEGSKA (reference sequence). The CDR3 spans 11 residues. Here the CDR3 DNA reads TGCAGCCCAACCTCCACAGATACGCAGTATTTT. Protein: CSPTSTDTQYF.

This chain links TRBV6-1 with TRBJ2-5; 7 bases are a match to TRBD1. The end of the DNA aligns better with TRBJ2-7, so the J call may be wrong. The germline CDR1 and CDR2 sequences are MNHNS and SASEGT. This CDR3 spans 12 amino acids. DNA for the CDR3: TGTGCCAGCAGTGAGACAGGGTACGAGCAGTACTTC. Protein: CASSETGYEQYF.

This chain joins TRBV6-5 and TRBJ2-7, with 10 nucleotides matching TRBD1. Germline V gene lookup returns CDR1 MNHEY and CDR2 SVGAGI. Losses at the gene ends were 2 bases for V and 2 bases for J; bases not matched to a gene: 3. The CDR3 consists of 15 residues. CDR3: CASSYGGTGAYEQYF. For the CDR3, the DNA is TGTGCCAGCAGTTACGGCGGGACAGGGGCCTACGAGCAGTACTTC.

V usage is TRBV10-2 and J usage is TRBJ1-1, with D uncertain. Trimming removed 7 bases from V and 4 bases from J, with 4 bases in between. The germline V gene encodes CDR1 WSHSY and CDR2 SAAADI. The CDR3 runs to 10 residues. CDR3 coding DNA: TGCGCCAGCACGTCCACTGAAGCTTTCTTT. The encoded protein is CASTSTEAFF.